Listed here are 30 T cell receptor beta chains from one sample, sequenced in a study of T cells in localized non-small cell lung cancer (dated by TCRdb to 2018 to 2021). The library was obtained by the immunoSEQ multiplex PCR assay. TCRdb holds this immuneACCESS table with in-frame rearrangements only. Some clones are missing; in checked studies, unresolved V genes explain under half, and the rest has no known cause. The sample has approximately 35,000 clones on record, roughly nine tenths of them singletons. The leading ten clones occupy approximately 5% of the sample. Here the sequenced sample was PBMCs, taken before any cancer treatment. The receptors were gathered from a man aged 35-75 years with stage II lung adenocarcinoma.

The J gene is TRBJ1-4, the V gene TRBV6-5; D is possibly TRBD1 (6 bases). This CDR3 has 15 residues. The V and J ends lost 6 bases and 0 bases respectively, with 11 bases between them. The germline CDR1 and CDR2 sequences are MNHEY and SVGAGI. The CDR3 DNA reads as TGTGCCAGCAGGGGGGGGGCTGCAACTAATGAAAAACTGTTTTTT. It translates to CASRGGAATNEKLFF.

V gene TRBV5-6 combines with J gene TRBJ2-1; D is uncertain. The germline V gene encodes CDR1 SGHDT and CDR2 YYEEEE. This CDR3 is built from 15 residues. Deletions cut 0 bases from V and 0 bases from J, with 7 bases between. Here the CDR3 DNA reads TGTGCCAGCAGCTTGGGCGCCAGCTCCTACAATGAGCAGTTCTTC. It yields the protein CASSLGASSYNEQFF.

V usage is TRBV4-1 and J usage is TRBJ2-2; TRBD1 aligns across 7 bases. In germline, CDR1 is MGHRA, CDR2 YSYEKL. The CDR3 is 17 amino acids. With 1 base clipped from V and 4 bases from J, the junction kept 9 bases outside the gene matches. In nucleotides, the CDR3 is TGCGCCAGCAGCCAAGGACGAGCTGGACAGGCCACCGGGGAGCTGTTTTTT. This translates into CASSQGRAGQATGELFF.

This CDR3 reads CASRGQGFPNEKLFF. The CDR3 DNA is TGTGCCAGCAGGGGGCAGGGGTTCCCTAATGAAAAACTGTTTTTT. V usage is TRBV6-6 and J usage is TRBJ1-4; D perhaps matches TRBD1 (6 bases). CDR3 length equals 15 residues. With 6 bases removed from V and 3 bases from J, the gap between germline ends came to 14 bases. Germline CDR1 and CDR2: MNHNY and SVGAGI (reference sequence).

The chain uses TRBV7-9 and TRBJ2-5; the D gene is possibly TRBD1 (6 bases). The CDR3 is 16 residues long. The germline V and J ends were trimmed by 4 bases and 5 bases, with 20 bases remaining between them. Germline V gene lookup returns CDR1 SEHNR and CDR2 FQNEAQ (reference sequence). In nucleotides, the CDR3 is TGTGCCAGCAGCTCCTCTCGGACAGAGAGATACGAGACCCAGTACTTC. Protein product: CASSSSRTERYETQYF.

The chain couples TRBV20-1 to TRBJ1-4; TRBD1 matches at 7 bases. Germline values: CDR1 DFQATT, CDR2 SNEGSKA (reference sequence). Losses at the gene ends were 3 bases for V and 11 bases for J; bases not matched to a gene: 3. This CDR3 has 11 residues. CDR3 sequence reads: CSARTGNKLFF. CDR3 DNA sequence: TGCAGTGCTAGGACAGGGAACAAACTGTTTTTT.

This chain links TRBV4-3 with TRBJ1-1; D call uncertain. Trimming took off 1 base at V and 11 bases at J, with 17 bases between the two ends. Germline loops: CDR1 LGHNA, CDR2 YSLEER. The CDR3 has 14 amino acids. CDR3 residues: CASSQGHPPSRAFF. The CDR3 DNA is TGCGCCAGCAGCCAAGGCCATCCCCCCTCTCGGGCTTTCTTT.

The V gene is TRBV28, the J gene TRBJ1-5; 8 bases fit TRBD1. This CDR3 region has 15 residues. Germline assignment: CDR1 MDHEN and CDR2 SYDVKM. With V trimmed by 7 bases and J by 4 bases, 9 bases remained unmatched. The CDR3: CASTQVQGVNQPQHF. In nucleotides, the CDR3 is TGTGCCAGCACCCAGGTACAGGGGGTAAATCAGCCCCAGCATTTT. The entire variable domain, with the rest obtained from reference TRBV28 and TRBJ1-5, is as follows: DVKVTQSSRYLVKRTGEKVFLECVQDMDHENMFWYRQDPGLGLRLIYFSYDVKMKEKGDIPEGYSVSREKKERFSLILESASTNQTSMYLCASTQVQGVNQPQHFGDGTRLSIL.

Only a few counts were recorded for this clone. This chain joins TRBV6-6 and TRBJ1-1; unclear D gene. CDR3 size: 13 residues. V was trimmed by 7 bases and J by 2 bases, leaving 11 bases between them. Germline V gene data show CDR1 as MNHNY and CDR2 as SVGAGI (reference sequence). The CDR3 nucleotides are TGTGCCAGCACCCCACAGACCAACACTGAAGCTTTCTTT. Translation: CASTPQTNTEAFF.

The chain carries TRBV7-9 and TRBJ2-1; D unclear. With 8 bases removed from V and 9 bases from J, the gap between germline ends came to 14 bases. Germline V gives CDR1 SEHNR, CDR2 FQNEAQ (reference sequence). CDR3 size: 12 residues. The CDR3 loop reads CASWAQAGEQFF. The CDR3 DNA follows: TGTGCCAGCTGGGCCCAGGCCGGTGAGCAGTTCTTC.

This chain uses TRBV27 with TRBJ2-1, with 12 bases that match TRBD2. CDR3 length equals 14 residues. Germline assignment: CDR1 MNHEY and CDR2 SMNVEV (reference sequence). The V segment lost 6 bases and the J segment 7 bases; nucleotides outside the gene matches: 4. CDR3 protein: CASRGLAGTNEQFF. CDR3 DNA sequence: TGTGCCAGCAGAGGACTAGCGGGGACAAATGAGCAGTTCTTC.

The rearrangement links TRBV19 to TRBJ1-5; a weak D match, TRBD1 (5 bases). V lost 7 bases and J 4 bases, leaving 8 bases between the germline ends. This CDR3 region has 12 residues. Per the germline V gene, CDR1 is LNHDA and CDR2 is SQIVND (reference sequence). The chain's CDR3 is CASTGGNQPQHF. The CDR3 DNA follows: TGTGCCAGTACGGGGGGGAATCAGCCCCAGCATTTT. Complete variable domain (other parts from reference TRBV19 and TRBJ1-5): DGGITQSPKYLFRKEGQNVTLSCEQNLNHDAMYWYRQDPGQGLRLIYYSQIVNDFQKGDIAEGYSVSREKKESFPLTVTSAQKNPTAFYLCASTGGNQPQHFGDGTRLSIL.

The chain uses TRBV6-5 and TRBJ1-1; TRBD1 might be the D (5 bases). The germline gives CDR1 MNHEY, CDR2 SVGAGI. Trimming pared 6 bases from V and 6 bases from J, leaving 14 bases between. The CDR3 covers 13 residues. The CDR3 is CASSQAAGAEAFF. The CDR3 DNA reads TGTGCCAGCAGCCAGGCTGCGGGGGCTGAAGCTTTCTTT.

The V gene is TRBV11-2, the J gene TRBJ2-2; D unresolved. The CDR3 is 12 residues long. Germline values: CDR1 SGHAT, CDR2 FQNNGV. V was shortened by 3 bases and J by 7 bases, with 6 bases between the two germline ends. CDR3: CASSFMGGELFF. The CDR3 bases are TGTGCCAGCAGCTTTATGGGCGGGGAGCTGTTTTTT.

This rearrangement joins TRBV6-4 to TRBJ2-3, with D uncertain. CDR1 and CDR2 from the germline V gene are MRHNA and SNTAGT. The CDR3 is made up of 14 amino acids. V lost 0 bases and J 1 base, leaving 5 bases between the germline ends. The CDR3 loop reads CASSDSQGTDTQYF. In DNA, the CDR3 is TGTGCCAGCAGTGACTCGCAGGGCACAGATACGCAGTATTTT.

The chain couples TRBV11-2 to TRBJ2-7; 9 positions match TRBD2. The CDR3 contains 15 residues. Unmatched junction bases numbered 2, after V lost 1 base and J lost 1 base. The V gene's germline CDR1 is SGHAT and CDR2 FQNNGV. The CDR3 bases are TGTGCCAGCAGCTTAGCTAGCGGGGTGTCCTACGAGCAGTACTTC. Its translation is CASSLASGVSYEQYF. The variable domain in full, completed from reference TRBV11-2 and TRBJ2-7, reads EAGVAQSPRYKIIEKRQSVAFWCNPISGHATLYWYQQILGQGPKLLIQFQNNGVVDDSQLPKDRFSAERLKGVDSTLKIQPAKLEDSAVYLCASSLASGVSYEQYFGPGTRLTVT.

The CDR3 DNA reads as TGTGCCAGCAGTGAAGGTCGGGTCCAGCCCCAGCATTTT. Residues: CASSEGRVQPQHF. This chain connects TRBV6-1 to TRBJ1-5, with D unresolved. Trimming cost V 1 base and J 7 bases, with 8 bases left between them. Germline assignment: CDR1 MNHNS and CDR2 SASEGT. The CDR3 contains 13 residues.

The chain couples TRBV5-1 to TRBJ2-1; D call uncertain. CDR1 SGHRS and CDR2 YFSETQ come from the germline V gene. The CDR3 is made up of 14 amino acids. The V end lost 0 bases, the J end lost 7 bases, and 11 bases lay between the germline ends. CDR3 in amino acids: CASSLGGLVNEQFF. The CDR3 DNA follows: TGCGCCAGCAGCTTGGGTGGTTTAGTAAATGAGCAGTTCTTC.

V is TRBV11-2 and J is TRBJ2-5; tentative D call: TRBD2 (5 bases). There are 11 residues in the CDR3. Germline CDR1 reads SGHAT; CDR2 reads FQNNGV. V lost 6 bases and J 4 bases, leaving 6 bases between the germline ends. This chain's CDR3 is CASSGGETQYF. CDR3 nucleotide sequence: TGTGCCAGCAGTGGAGGAGAGACCCAGTACTTC.

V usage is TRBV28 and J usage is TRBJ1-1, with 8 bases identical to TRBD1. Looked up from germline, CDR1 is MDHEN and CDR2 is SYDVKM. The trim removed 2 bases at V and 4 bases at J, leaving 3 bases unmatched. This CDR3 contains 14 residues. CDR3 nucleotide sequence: TGTGCCAGCAGTTTAGATGACAGGGGCACTGAAGCTTTCTTT. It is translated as CASSLDDRGTEAFF.

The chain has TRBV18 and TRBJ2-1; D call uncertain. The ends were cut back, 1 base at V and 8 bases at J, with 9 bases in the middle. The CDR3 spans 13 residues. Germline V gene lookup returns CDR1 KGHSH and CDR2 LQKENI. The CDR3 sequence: CASSPRRSDEQFF. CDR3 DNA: TGTGCCAGCTCACCACGTAGGAGCGATGAGCAGTTCTTC.

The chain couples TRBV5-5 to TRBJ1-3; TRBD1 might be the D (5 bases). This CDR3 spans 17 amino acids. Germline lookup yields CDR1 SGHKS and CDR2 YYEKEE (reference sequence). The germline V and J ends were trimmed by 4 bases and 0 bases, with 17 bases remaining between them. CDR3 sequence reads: CASSQIAGLSSGNTIYF. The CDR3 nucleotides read TGTGCCAGCAGCCAGATTGCAGGGCTTAGCTCTGGAAACACCATATATTTT.

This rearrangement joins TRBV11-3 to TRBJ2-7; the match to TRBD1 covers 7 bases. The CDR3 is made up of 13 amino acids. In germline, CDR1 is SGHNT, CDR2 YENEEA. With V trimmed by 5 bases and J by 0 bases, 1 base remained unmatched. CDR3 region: CASSGDSSYEQYF. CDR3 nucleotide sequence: TGTGCCAGCAGCGGGGACAGCTCCTACGAGCAGTACTTC.

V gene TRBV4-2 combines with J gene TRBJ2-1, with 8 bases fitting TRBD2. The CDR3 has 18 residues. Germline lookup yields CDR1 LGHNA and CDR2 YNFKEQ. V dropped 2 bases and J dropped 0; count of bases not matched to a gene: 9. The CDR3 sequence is CASSQPGLAPSSYNEQFF. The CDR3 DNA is TGTGCCAGCAGCCAACCTGGACTAGCCCCGAGCTCCTACAATGAGCAGTTCTTC.

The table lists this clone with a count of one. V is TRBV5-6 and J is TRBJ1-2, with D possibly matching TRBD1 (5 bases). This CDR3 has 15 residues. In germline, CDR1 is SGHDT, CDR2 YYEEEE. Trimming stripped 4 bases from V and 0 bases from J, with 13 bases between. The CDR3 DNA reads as TGTGCCAGCAGCCCGCCGGGCAGGGCTAACTATGGCTACACCTTC. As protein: CASSPPGRANYGYTF.

The CDR3, as DNA: TGTGCCAGCAGCTTGGGGACAGGGGACCATCAGCCCCAGCATTTT. Translating it yields CASSLGTGDHQPQHF. The chain employs TRBV4-2 and TRBJ1-5; 10 bases fit TRBD1. The CDR3 contains 15 residues. J lost 5 bases, V lost 5 bases, and 6 bases had no gene match. From germline, CDR1 is LGHNA and CDR2 YNFKEQ.

CDR3 sequence reads: CASSRAGIPYNEQFF. For the CDR3, the DNA is TGTGCCAGCAGCCGAGCGGGGATCCCCTACAATGAGCAGTTCTTC. The chain is built from TRBV5-8 and TRBJ2-1, with 7 positions matching TRBD2. CDR1 and CDR2 from the germline V gene are SGHTS and YDEGEE. The CDR3 spans 15 residues. The junction had 6 bases not matched to a gene; V was cut back by 4 bases and J by 2 bases.

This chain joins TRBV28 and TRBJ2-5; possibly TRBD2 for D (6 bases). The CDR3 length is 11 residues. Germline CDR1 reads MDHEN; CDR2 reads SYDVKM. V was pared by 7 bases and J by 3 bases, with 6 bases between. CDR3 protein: CASTSEETQYF. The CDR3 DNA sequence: TGTGCCAGCACTAGCGAAGAGACCCAGTACTTC.

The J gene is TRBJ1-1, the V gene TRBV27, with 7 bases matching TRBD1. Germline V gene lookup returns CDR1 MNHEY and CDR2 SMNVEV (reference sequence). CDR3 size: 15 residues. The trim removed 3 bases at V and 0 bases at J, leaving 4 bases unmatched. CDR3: CASSFRGQMNTEAFF. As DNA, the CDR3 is TGTGCCAGCAGTTTTAGGGGACAGATGAACACTGAAGCTTTCTTT.

The DNA for the CDR3 is TGTGCCAGCTCACCGGGACAGGGCTTTTACGAGCAGTACTTC. It translates to CASSPGQGFYEQYF. The J gene is TRBJ2-7, the V gene TRBV18; 9 bases are a match to TRBD1. CDR1 and CDR2 from the germline V gene are KGHSH and LQKENI. The CDR3 sequence is 14 residues long. Trimming at V came to 3 bases and at J to 4 bases, leaving 4 bases not matched to a gene.